A few counts support the clone carrying this T cell receptor beta chain. What it recognizes is unknown. For Graves' hyperthyroidism to be stable, ophthalmopathy could not progress within 18 months. Cells are PBMCs isolated from approximately 9.2 ml of fresh blood. The CDR3 has 13 residues. Germline trimming cut 4 bases from V and 15 bases from J; bases unmatched to any gene: 12. Germline V lookup: CDR1 SNHLY, CDR2 FYNNEI. The data originate from a study of T cells in Graves' hyperthyroidism and ophthalmopathy. Broader study findings: Most thyroid clonotypes that were expanded above 0.001 also turned up in blood.

Amplification of TCR beta CDR3 regions was performed using RNA transcripts as template. The primer set for the first-round RT-PCR of the TCR CDR3 was HTBI. TCRdb ran MiXCR on the multiplex PCR reads and lists one entry per CDR3 protein. This table has 200,000 to 250,000 distinct CDR3 sequences, roughly 17% appearing once. Input material: blood. The chain carries TRBV2 and TRBJ2-1; 7 nucleotides line up with TRBD2. The clonotype originates from a man aged 50 or older with Graves' hyperthyroidism. The CDR3 DNA reads as TGTGCCAGCAGTGGTGGACTAGTTTTGTCCGTGTTCTTC. As protein: CASSGGLVLSVFF.